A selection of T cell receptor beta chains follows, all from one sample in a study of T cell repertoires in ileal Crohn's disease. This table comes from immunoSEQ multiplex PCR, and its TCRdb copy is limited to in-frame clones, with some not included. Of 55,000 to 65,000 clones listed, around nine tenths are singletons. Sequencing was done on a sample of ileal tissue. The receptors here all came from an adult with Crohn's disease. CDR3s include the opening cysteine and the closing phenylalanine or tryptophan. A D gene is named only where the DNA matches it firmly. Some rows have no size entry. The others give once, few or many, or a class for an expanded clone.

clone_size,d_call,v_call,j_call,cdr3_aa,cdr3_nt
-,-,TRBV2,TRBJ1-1,CASQGNTEAFF,TGTGCCAGCCAGGGGAACACTGAAGCTTTCTTT
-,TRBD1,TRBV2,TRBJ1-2,CASRGQGNYGYTF,TGTGCCAGCAGGGGACAGGGGAACTATGGCTACACCTTC
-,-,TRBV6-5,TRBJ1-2,CASSPTENYGYTF,TGTGCCAGCAGCCCCACAGAGAACTATGGCTACACCTTC
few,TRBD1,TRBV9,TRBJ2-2,CASSVEQGNPSYGELFF,TGTGCCAGCAGCGTAGAACAGGGGAACCCCTCATACGGGGAGCTGTTTTTT
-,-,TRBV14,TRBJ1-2,CASSLGIAGYTF,TGTGCCAGCAGCCTCGGCATAGCGGGCTACACCTTC
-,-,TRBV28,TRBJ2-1,CASSPSTGQYNEQFF,TGTGCCAGCAGTCCGTCAACCGGACAGTACAATGAGCAGTTCTTC
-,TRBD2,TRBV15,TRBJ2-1,CATSRDRRSSGISYNEQFF,TGTGCCACCAGCAGAGATAGGAGGTCTAGCGGGATCTCCTACAATGAGCAGTTCTTC
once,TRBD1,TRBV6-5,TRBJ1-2,CASSSRGLGYGYTF,TGTGCCAGCAGTTCCAGGGGGCTGGGATATGGCTACACCTTC
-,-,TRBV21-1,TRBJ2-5,CASSLSDGTGEQETQYF,TGTGCCAGCAGCTTATCCGACGGGACAGGGGAACAAGAGACCCAGTACTTC
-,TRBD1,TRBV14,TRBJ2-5,CASSRDREVTETQYF,TGTGCCAGCAGCCGGGACAGGGAGGTCACAGAGACCCAGTACTTC
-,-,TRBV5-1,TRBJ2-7,CASQVRAGLATAEQYF,TGCGCCAGCCAGGTCCGGGCGGGGCTAGCAACCGCCGAGCAGTACTTC
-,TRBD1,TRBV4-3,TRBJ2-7,CASSQYKQMDRPFADEQYF,TGCGCCAGCAGCCAGTACAAGCAAATGGACAGGCCCTTTGCAGACGAGCAGTACTTC
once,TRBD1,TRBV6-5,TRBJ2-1,CASSIGTASYNEQFF,TGTGCCAGCAGTATCGGGACAGCTTCCTACAATGAGCAGTTCTTC
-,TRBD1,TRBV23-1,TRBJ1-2,CASSQSRTGKVDGYTF,TGCGCCAGCAGTCAATCTCGGACAGGGAAGGTAGATGGCTACACCTTC
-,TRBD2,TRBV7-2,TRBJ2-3,CASSSLAGWTDTQYF,TGTGCCAGCAGCTCGTTAGCGGGATGGACAGATACGCAGTATTTT
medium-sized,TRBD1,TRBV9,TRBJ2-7,CASSGPTGGEQYF,TGTGCCAGCAGCGGTCCTACAGGGGGCGAGCAGTACTTC
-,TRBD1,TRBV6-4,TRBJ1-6,CASSEQGVYNSPLHF,TGTGCCAGCAGCGAACAGGGGGTCTATAATTCACCCCTCCACTTT
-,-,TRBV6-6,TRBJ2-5,CASSSRDRFFETQYF,TGTGCCAGCAGTTCTAGAGACAGGTTTTTTGAGACCCAGTACTTC
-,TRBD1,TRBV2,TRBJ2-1,CASSRTGSSYNEQFF,TGTGCCAGCAGTCGGACAGGGAGCTCCTACAATGAGCAGTTCTTC
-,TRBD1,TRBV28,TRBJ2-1,CASWTGGAYNEQFF,TGTGCCAGTTGGACAGGGGGCGCCTACAATGAGCAGTTCTTC
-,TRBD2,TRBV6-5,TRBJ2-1,CASSRGLAGYNEQFF,TGTGCCAGCAGTCGGGGACTAGCGGGATACAATGAGCAGTTCTTC
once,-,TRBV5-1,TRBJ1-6,CASSASFNPGNTSPLHF,TGCGCCAGCAGCGCCTCGTTTAATCCGGGAAATACTTCACCCCTCCACTTT
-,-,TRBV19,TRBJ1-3,CASNQETQPSGYTIYF,TGTGCCAGTAATCAGGAAACCCAACCATCGGGATACACCATATATTTT
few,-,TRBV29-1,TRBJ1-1,CSVLFRGANTEAFF,TGCAGCGTTCTCTTCAGGGGCGCGAACACTGAAGCTTTCTTT
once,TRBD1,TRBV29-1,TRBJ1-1,CSVLRQGGNTEAFF,TGCAGCGTCCTAAGACAGGGGGGGAACACTGAAGCTTTCTTT
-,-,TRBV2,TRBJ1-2,CASSPGNYGYTF,TGTGCCAGCTCACCGGGGAACTATGGCTACACCTTC
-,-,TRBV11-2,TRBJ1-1,CASSLLGRTNTEAFF,TGTGCCAGCAGCTTATTAGGGAGGACGAACACTGAAGCTTTCTTT
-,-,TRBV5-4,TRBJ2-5,CASSQGLWQETQYF,TGTGCCAGCAGCCAGGGACTCTGGCAAGAGACCCAGTACTTC
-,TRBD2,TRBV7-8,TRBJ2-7,CASSYSGGGNYEQYF,TGTGCCAGCAGTTATAGCGGGGGCGGTAATTACGAGCAGTACTTC